This T cell receptor beta chain is from a study of post-analysis software for immune sequencing data. Study results and limitations: A handful of TRBV segments, including TRBV5-6, TRBV5-1 and TRBV20-1, were more frequent in patients than controls.

cDNA libraries for TCR beta contained unique molecular identifiers. TCRdb used MiXCR to reprocess the PCR reads, holding one entry per CDR3 protein. Of approximately 440,000 distinct CDR3 sequences in the sample, under 55% were seen once. Details on this clonotype: Its specificity is unknown.

The ends were cut back, 3 bases at V and 7 bases at J, with 9 bases in the middle. The CDR3 sequence is 12 residues long. V gene TRBV12-3 or TRBV12-4 combines with J gene TRBJ1-2, with D uncertain. The material sequenced was blood. This receptor was obtained from a girl between 5 and 17 years old with multiple sclerosis. The CDR3 coding sequence is TGTGCCAGCAGTTTTGGCGCCGTTGGCTACACCTTC. Translation gives CASSFGAVGYTF.